Following are 11 T cell receptor beta chains from one sample sequenced in a study of T cell changes during pregnancy in multiple sclerosis. Data came from immunoSEQ multiplex PCR; TCRdb stores just in-frame clones and leaves some out. The sample has 40,000 to 45,000 clones; roughly 94% are singletons. The material was peripheral blood, obtained in the third trimester of pregnancy. All receptors come from a female donor with multiple sclerosis, enrolled in a pregnancy study.

V is TRBV5-4 and J is TRBJ2-5, with 10 bases aligning to TRBD2. CDR3 length: 16 residues. The germline V gene has CDR1 SGHNT and CDR2 YYREEE (reference sequence). After removal of 0 bases from V and 2 bases from J, the junction contained 4 bases not matched to a gene. The CDR3 DNA follows: TGTGCCAGCAGCTTGGTCGGTAGCGGGAGGCAAGAGACCCAGTACTTC. This translates into CASSLVGSGRQETQYF.

The chain has TRBV6-1 and TRBJ1-4; tentatively, D is TRBD1 (5 bases). The CDR3 loop spans 14 amino acids. Germline CDR1 MNHNS, CDR2 SASEGT. V gave up 7 bases and J gave up 3 bases, with 12 bases separating them. CDR3 sequence reads: CASKMGGANEKLFF. CDR3 nucleotide sequence: TGTGCCAGCAAAATGGGGGGTGCTAATGAAAAACTGTTTTTT.

The CDR3 region is CASSFSVMSSYNEQFF. In nucleotides, the CDR3 is TGTGCCAGCAGCTTTTCGGTGATGAGCTCCTACAATGAGCAGTTCTTC. This sequence joins TRBV5-5 and TRBJ2-1, with D uncertain. The CDR3 is 16 residues long. Germline values: CDR1 SGHKS, CDR2 YYEKEE (reference sequence). Deletions cut 2 bases from V and 0 bases from J, with 12 bases between.

The rearrangement uses TRBV6-5 and TRBJ2-7, with D tentatively TRBD2 (6 bases). This CDR3 is built from 15 residues. The germline CDR1 and CDR2 sequences are MNHEY and SVGAGI. Trimming removed 5 bases from V and 0 bases from J, with 14 bases in between. Here the CDR3 reads CASSGRRGSSYEQYF. CDR3 DNA: TGTGCCAGCAGTGGTCGCCGGGGGAGCTCCTACGAGCAGTACTTC.

The chain recombines TRBV4-3 with TRBJ2-7; D not resolved. Trimming pared 3 bases from V and 7 bases from J, leaving 13 bases between. The CDR3 consists of 13 residues. Germline CDR1 LGHNA, CDR2 YSLEER. CDR3 sequence (DNA): TGCGCCAGCAGCCAGGGCCCGGTCGGTGAGCAGTACTTC. It codes for CASSQGPVGEQYF.

This chain connects TRBV29-1 to TRBJ2-1, with D tentatively TRBD2 (6 bases). Germline V gene lookup returns CDR1 SQVTM and CDR2 ANQGSEA. The CDR3 covers 14 residues. V gave up 4 bases and J gave up 1 base, with 11 bases separating them. CDR3 region: CSVGGVGSYNEQFF. The CDR3 coding sequence is TGCAGCGTTGGCGGGGTAGGGTCCTACAATGAGCAGTTCTTC.

In its sample, this clone was seen once. The rearrangement links TRBV28 to TRBJ2-1; possibly TRBD1 for D (6 bases). The V end lost 2 bases, the J end lost 5 bases, and 13 bases lay between the germline ends. Germline lookup yields CDR1 MDHEN and CDR2 SYDVKM. The CDR3 runs 15 residues. For the CDR3, the DNA is TGTGCCAGCAGTTTAAGGGGGATTGGGGACAATGAGCAGTTCTTC. It yields the protein CASSLRGIGDNEQFF.

The J gene is TRBJ1-2, the V gene TRBV5-1; D gene uncertain. The germline V gene encodes CDR1 SGHRS and CDR2 YFSETQ. The CDR3 is made up of 14 amino acids. Trimming stripped 4 bases from V and 4 bases from J, with 14 bases between. This chain's CDR3 is CASSPRETRYGYTF. The CDR3 nucleotides are TGCGCCAGCAGCCCGAGGGAGACGCGCTATGGCTACACCTTC.

This clone has a handful of counts. The CDR3 nucleotides read TGTGCCAGCAGCTTATTACAGGGAGATTCACCCCTCCACTTT. As protein: CASSLLQGDSPLHF. The V gene is TRBV7-9, the J gene TRBJ1-6; weak D call: TRBD1 (6 bases). Germline V gene data show CDR1 as SEHNR and CDR2 as FQNEAQ (reference sequence). The CDR3 contains 14 residues. The V gene lost 2 bases and the J gene lost 8 bases, with 10 bases spanning the gap.

This chain joins TRBV18 and TRBJ2-7; the match to TRBD1 covers 7 bases. Unmatched junction bases numbered 10, after V lost 6 bases and J lost 5 bases. CDR3 length: 14 residues. Germline V gene data show CDR1 as KGHSH and CDR2 as LQKENI. In DNA form, the CDR3 reads TGTGCCAGCTCCGGACAGGCTTCTTTTAACGAGCAGTACTTC. Translating gives CASSGQASFNEQYF.

The chain couples TRBV13 to TRBJ2-2; D is unresolved. V was shortened by 0 bases and J by 4 bases, with 6 bases between the two germline ends. Germline CDR1 and CDR2: PRHDT and FYEKMQ (reference sequence). There are 14 residues in the CDR3. CDR3 coding DNA: TGTGCCAGCAGCTTAGGACAGTTCACCGGGGAGCTGTTTTTT. It specifies CASSLGQFTGELFF.